This TCR beta chain was recovered during a study of cytomegalovirus exposure and HLA in healthy donors. In the study overall: A prior study identified approximately 120 million unique TCR beta sequences from roughly 180 million T cells.

About this clone itself: Its antigen is not identified.

General study results and limits: Indistinguishable V segments, including TRBV6-2 and TRBV6-3, were excluded. Using the classifier, cytomegalovirus status was reportedly diagnosed with high specificity and sensitivity. 164 TCR beta chains were listed as cytomegalovirus-associated.

The PCR contained 60 Vbeta and 13 Jbeta primers. Measured with immunoSEQ multiplex PCR; TCRdb has only the in-frame clones, and not every one. In total, the table holds 60,000 to 90,000 clones. From germline, CDR1 is LNHDA and CDR2 SQIVND (reference sequence). The CDR3 spans 15 residues. V was pared by 9 bases and J by 7 bases, with 16 bases of the junction left unmatched. The chain links TRBV19 to TRBJ2-3, with 7 bases that match TRBD2. The sequence was collected from a woman aged 40 to 55 in good health and CMV-seropositive. Sequencing used PBMCs. CDR3 sequence reads: CASSRAGGSRNTQYF. The CDR3 coding sequence is TGTGCCAGCAGCCGAGCGGGCGGGAGTAGGAATACGCAGTATTTT.